This TCR beta chain was observed in a study of human T cells and chemical hapten exposure. Study-wide background: A mostly female patient group had alopecia areata, totalis or universalis.

TCRdb re-analysed the RACE reads in MiXCR, keeping a single row per CDR3 protein. The sample has tens of thousands of distinct CDR3 sequences, nearly 10% seen once. Time point reported: pre-sensitization, week 0. Treatment: therapeutic diphenylcyclopropenone sensitization with weekly scalp DPC. Sequencing was performed on whole blood, taken in connection with sensitization to the hapten diphenylcyclopropenone (DPC). This receptor was obtained from a woman between 40 and 50 years old with alopecia areata. Some clones in this sample may be carry-over from other donors' samples.

The CDR3: CASSFLTGGPYEQYF. DNA for the CDR3: TGTGCCAGCAGCTTTCTGACAGGGGGGCCCTACGAGCAGTACTTC. The chain employs TRBV7-9 and TRBJ2-7; 9 nucleotides line up with TRBD1. This CDR3 comprises 15 residues. After removal of 3 bases from V and 2 bases from J, the junction contained 5 bases not matched to a gene. CDR1 is SEHNR and CDR2 is FQNEAQ in the germline V gene (reference sequence).